Listed here are 17 T cell receptor beta chains from one sample, sequenced in a study of cytomegalovirus exposure and HLA in healthy donors (dated by TCRdb to the late 2010s). The method behind the library was the immunoSEQ multiplex PCR assay. For the multiplex PCR, a mixture combining 60 forward primers for TCR Vbeta segments and 13 reverse primers for TCR Jbeta segments was used. As stored in TCRdb, this immuneACCESS dataset retains in-frame rearrangements with V and J assigned. A fraction of the clones does not appear; measured against another copy, unresolved V genes explain less than half of the discrepancy, and the remainder lacks a known reason. The sample table contains roughly 120,000 clones; only one count was recorded for under 80% of them. 4% to 5% of the sample is taken by the ten largest. The sequencing sample was made of PBMCs. The receptors were gathered from a woman in her 40s in good health and CMV-seropositive.

As to this clone: One end of the junction does not line up with germline, which may come from a read error. The identical CDR3 is also encoded by other nucleotide sequences in the sample. The CDR3 sequence: CASSLRLAGTGELFF. The CDR3 DNA reads TGTGCCAGCAGCTTAAGGCTAGCGGGGACCGGAGAGCTGTTTTTT. This chain joins TRBV7-8 and TRBJ2-2, with TRBD2 matching 9 bases. The CDR3 extends over 15 amino acids. The germline CDR1 and CDR2 sequences are SGHVS and FQNEAQ.

This clone was detected a few times. The chain has TRBV6-8 and TRBJ1-1; 7 bases are shared with TRBD1. Trimming cost V 7 bases and J 4 bases; bases outside gene matches: 6. Germline V gene sequence: CDR1 MNHGY, CDR2 SAAAGT. This CDR3 region has 13 residues. This CDR3 is CASNLQGSTEAFF. DNA for the CDR3: TGTGCCAGCAACTTACAGGGGAGCACTGAAGCTTTCTTT.

The gene calls are TRBV5-1 and TRBJ2-1, with TRBD2 matching 10 bases. CDR1 is SGHRS and CDR2 is YFSETQ in the germline V gene. V lost 0 bases to trimming and J lost 5 bases; unmatched junction nucleotides: 11. CDR3 length: 18 residues. CDR3 amino acids: CASSLVALAGVSNNEQFF. The CDR3 coding sequence is TGCGCCAGCAGCTTGGTGGCGCTAGCGGGAGTTAGTAACAATGAGCAGTTCTTC.

Written as DNA, the CDR3 is TGTGCCTGGAATTCAGGGACAGGGGGCCGGCAGTACTTC. Translating it yields CAWNSGTGGRQYF. This chain uses TRBV30 with TRBJ2-7, with 12 positions matching TRBD1. Germline assignment: CDR1 GTSNPN and CDR2 SVGIG (reference sequence). This CDR3 spans 13 amino acids. Trimming cost V 4 bases and J 9 bases; bases outside gene matches: 7.

The chain couples TRBV19 to TRBJ2-7; TRBD2 matches at 10 bases. The CDR3 totals 16 residues. Germline CDR1 LNHDA, CDR2 SQIVND (reference sequence). V lost 5 bases, J lost 4 bases, and 11 bases stayed unmatched. CDR3 DNA: TGTGCCAGTAGTTCAGTCTCCGGGACTAGCGAGTACGAGCAGTACTTC. Its translation is CASSSVSGTSEYEQYF.

This chain joins TRBV15 and TRBJ2-3; 7 bases line up with TRBD1. After removal of 1 base from V and 4 bases from J, the junction contained 11 bases not matched to a gene. CDR1 LNHNV and CDR2 YYDKDF come from the germline V gene (reference sequence). The CDR3 contains 17 residues. The CDR3 region is CATSRAGPTGRSDTQYF. CDR3 nucleotide sequence: TGTGCCACCAGCAGAGCCGGTCCGACAGGGCGTTCAGATACGCAGTATTTT.

This clone was recorded only once. The V and J genes are TRBV4-3 and TRBJ1-4, with D hard to call. The V end lost 1 base, the J end lost 0 bases, and 6 bases lay between the germline ends. The CDR3 runs 15 residues. Germline CDR1 is LGHNA and CDR2 is YSLEER. The CDR3, as DNA: TGCGCCAGCAGCCAAGGTTTCGCAACTAATGAAAAACTGTTTTTT. It encodes CASSQGFATNEKLFF.

V gene TRBV19 combines with J gene TRBJ2-5; D is possibly TRBD1 (6 bases). V was cut by 5 bases and J by 4 bases, with 20 bases left in between. This CDR3 contains 16 residues. CDR1 and CDR2 (germline): LNHDA, SQIVND (reference sequence). Here the CDR3 DNA reads TGTGCCAGTAGTTTTTCCTCACAGGGTCTCGGAGAGACCCAGTACTTC. Protein: CASSFSSQGLGETQYF.

The rearrangement joins TRBV7-9 to TRBJ2-1; the match to TRBD2 covers 9 bases. V was pared by 1 base and J by 8 bases, with 6 bases of the junction left unmatched. Germline CDR1 reads SEHNR; CDR2 reads FQNEAQ (reference sequence). The CDR3 is 15 residues long. The CDR3 sequence: CASSLGASGEDEQFF. CDR3 nucleotides: TGTGCCAGCAGCTTAGGGGCTAGCGGGGAGGATGAGCAGTTCTTC.

This chain uses TRBV5-1 with TRBJ2-7, with a weak D call TRBD2 (6 bases). The germline V and J ends were trimmed by 3 bases and 0 bases, with 10 bases remaining between them. CDR1 is SGHRS and CDR2 is YFSETQ in the germline V gene. This CDR3 contains 14 residues. CDR3 sequence: CASSSRLDSYEQYF. The CDR3 DNA follows: TGCGCCAGCAGCTCCCGACTAGACTCCTACGAGCAGTACTTC. Drawing the rest from reference TRBV5-1 and TRBJ2-7, the complete variable domain is KAGVTQTPRYLIKTRGQQVTLSCSPISGHRSVSWYQQTPGQGLQFLFEYFSETQRNKGNFPGRFSGRQFSNSRSEMNVSTLELGDSALYLCASSSRLDSYEQYFGPGTRLTVT.

This chain connects TRBV7-8 to TRBJ1-2; 12 positions match TRBD1. In germline, CDR1 is SGHVS, CDR2 FQNEAQ. After removal of 5 bases from V and 4 bases from J, the junction contained 8 bases not matched to a gene. The length of the CDR3 is 16 residues. The CDR3 here is CASSPGGTGGIYGYTF. CDR3 in DNA: TGTGCCAGCAGCCCAGGCGGGACAGGGGGCATCTATGGCTACACCTTC.

The V gene is TRBV5-4, the J gene TRBJ2-4, with D unresolved. The CDR3 is made up of 15 amino acids. The germline gives CDR1 SGHNT, CDR2 YYREEE (reference sequence). Between the trimmed V and J ends, which lost 3 bases and 1 base, there was a span of 11 bases. As DNA, the CDR3 is TGTGCCAGCAGCTCCTCAACAGAGGCCAAAAACATTCAGTACTTC. Its protein product is CASSSSTEAKNIQYF.

The chain carries TRBV18 and TRBJ2-7; the D gene is possibly TRBD1 (6 bases). The CDR3 loop spans 13 amino acids. Trimming left V 4 bases short and J 4 bases short, with 11 bases between. Germline CDR1 is KGHSH and CDR2 is LQKENI. CDR3 sequence: CASSLSGQYEQYF. CDR3 DNA sequence: TGTGCCAGCTCACTCAGCGGACAGTACGAGCAGTACTTC.

The chain employs TRBV5-1 and TRBJ2-3; possibly TRBD1 for D (5 bases). The germline V and J ends were trimmed by 1 base and 0 bases, with 15 bases remaining between them. The CDR3 is 17 residues long. The germline CDR1 and CDR2 sequences are SGHRS and YFSETQ. In nucleotides, the CDR3 is TGCGCCAGCAGCTTGATCGACAGTTTATTAAGCACAGATACGCAGTATTTT. It is translated as CASSLIDSLLSTDTQYF.

Only a few counts were recorded for this clone. This chain connects TRBV7-8 to TRBJ2-7, with 11 bases identical to TRBD1. Trimming cost V 5 bases and J 6 bases; bases outside gene matches: 9. Germline CDR1 is SGHVS and CDR2 is FQNEAQ. This CDR3 region has 15 residues. The CDR3 DNA is TGTGCCAGCAGCAATCCGGGACAGGGGGTCTTCGAGCAGTACTTC. Protein: CASSNPGQGVFEQYF.

This clone was detected once. The chain uses TRBV19 and TRBJ1-3; possible D gene TRBD1, 6 bases. The CDR3 is made up of 16 amino acids. Looked up from germline, CDR1 is LNHDA and CDR2 is SQIVND (reference sequence). Trimming took 2 bases from V and 4 from J, leaving 15 bases between them. As DNA, the CDR3 is TGTGCCAGTAGTATATTGTTGGGGGCGCCGGGAAACACCATATATTTT. Translating gives CASSILLGAPGNTIYF. Full variable domain (remainder filled in from reference TRBV19 and TRBJ1-3): DGGITQSPKYLFRKEGQNVTLSCEQNLNHDAMYWYRQDPGQGLRLIYYSQIVNDFQKGDIAEGYSVSREKKESFPLTVTSAQKNPTAFYLCASSILLGAPGNTIYFGEGSWLTVV.

The V and J genes are TRBV29-1 and TRBJ2-1; 9 bases line up with TRBD1. V was clipped by 6 bases and J by 8 bases; unmatched bases: 11. This CDR3 contains 14 residues. CDR1 is SQVTM, CDR2 ANQGSEA, per germline. The CDR3 is CSVVSRDRAYEQFF. The CDR3 coding sequence is TGCAGCGTGGTTTCCCGGGACAGGGCCTATGAGCAGTTCTTC.